Sequencing of this T cell receptor beta chain was carried out in a study of beta chain features in type 1 diabetes. Deletions cut 0 bases from V and 9 bases from J, with 16 bases between. This CDR3 is 15 amino acids long. The germline gives CDR1 SGDLS, CDR2 YYNGEE. Over 95% purity was reached by all sorted populations. Every isolated RNA sample was fully reverse transcribed, so sequencing captured expressed TCRB transcripts. Some clones are missing from TCRdb's copy, which holds only in-frame ones; the method was immunoSEQ multiplex PCR. Of approximately 300,000 clones listed, 9.5% to 12% are singletons.

The chain joins TRBV9 to TRBJ2-1, with D possibly TRBD2 on 5 matching bases. The sequenced sample consisted of naive CD4+ T cells from blood. This TCR was recovered from a woman in her 30s in good health. This CDR3 is CASSVDLTREAEQFF. In nucleotides, the CDR3 is TGTGCCAGCAGCGTAGATCTTACTAGAGAGGCTGAGCAGTTCTTC.